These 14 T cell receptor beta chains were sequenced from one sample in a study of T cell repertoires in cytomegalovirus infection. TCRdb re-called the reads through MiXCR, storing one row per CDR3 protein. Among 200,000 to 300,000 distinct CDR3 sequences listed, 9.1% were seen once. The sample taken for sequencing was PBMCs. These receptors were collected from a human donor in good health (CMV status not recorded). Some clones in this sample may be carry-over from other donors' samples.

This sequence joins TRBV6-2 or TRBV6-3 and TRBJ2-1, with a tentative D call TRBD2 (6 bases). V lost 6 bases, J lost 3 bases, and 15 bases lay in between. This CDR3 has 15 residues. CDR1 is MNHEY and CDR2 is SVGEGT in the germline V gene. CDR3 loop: CASSSGTQDYNEQFF. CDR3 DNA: TGTGCCAGCAGCTCCGGGACTCAGGACTACAATGAGCAGTTCTTC.

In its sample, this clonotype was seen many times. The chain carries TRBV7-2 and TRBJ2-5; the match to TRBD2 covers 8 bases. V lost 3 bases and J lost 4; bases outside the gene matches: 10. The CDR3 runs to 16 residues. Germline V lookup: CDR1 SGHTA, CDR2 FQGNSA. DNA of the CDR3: TGTGCCAGCAGCTTTACTTCGGCGGGAGGTTTAGAGACCCAGTACTTC. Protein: CASSFTSAGGLETQYF.

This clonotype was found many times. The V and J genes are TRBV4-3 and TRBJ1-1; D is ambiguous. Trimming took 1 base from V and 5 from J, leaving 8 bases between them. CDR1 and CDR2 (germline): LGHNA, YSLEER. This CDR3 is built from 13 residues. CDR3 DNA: TGCGCCAGCAGCCAAGCCCTCCTGACTGAAGCTTTCTTT. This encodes CASSQALLTEAFF.

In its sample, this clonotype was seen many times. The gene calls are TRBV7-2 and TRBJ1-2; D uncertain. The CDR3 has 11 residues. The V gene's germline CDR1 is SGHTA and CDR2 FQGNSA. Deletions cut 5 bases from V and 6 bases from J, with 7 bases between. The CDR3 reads CASSPRDGYTF. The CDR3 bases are TGTGCCAGCAGCCCGCGGGATGGCTACACCTTC.

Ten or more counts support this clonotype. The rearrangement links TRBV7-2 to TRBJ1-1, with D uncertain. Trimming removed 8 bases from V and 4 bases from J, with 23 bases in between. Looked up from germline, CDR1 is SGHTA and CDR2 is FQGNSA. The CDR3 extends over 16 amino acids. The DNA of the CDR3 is TGTGCCAGCTGTACTTCGGTGGGCGGAGGGTCCACTGAAGCTTTCTTT. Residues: CASCTSVGGGSTEAFF.

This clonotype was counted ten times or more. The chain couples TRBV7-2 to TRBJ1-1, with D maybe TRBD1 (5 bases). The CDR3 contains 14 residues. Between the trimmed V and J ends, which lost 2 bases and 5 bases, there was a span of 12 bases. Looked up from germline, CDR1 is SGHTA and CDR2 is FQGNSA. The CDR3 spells CASSLPRPGTEAFF. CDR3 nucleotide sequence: TGTGCCAGCAGCTTACCCAGGCCAGGGACTGAAGCTTTCTTT.

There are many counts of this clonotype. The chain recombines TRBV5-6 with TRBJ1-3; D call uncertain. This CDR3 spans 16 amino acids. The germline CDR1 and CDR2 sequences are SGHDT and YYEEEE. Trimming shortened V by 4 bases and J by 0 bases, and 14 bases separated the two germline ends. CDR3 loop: CASSLWAANSGNTIYF. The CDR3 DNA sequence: TGTGCCAGCAGCCTTTGGGCGGCCAACTCTGGAAACACCATATATTTT.

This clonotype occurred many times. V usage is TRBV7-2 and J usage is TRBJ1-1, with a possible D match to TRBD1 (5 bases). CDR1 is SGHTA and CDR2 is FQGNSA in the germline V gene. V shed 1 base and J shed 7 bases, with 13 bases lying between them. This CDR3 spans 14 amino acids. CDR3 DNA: TGTGCCAGCAGCTTAGTACCTAGGCAGGGTGAAGCTTTCTTT. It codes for CASSLVPRQGEAFF. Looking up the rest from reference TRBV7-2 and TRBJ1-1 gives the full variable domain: GAGVSQSPSNKVTEKGKDVELRCDPISGHTALYWYRQSLGQGLEFLIYFQGNSAPDKSGLPSDRFSAERTGGSVSTLTIQRTQQEDSAVYLCASSLVPRQGEAFFGQGTRLTVV.

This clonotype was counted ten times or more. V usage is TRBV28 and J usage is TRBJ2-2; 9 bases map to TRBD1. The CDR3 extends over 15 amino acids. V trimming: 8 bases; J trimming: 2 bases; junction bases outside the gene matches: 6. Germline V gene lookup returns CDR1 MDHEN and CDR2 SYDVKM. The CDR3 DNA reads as TGTGCCAGCCTAAGGGACAGGGTTAACACCGGGGAGCTGTTTTTT. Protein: CASLRDRVNTGELFF.

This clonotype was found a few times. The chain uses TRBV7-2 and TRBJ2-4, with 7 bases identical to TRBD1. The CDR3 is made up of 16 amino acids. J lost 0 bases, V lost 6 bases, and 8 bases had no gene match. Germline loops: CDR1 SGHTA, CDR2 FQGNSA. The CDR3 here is CASSPGQAKAKNIQYF. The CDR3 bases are TGTGCCAGCAGTCCCGGACAGGCTAAAGCCAAAAACATTCAGTACTTC.

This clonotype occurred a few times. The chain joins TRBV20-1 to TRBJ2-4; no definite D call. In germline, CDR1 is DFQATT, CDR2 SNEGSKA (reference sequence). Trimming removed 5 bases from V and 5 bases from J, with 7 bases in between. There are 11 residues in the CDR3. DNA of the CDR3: TGCAGTGCTCTGGCAGAAAACATTCAGTACTTC. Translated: CSALAENIQYF.

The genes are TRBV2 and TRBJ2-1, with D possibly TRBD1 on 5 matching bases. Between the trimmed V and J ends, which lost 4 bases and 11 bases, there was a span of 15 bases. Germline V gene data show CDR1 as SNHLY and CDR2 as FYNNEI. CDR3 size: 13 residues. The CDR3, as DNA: TGTGCCAGCAGTGCGACAGTAAACCCGAAGCAGTTCTTC. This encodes CASSATVNPKQFF.

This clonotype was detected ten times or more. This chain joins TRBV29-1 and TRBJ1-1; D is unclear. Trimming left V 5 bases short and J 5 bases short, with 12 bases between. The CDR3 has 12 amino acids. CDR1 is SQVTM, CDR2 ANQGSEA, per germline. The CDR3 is CSVLGGLTEAFF. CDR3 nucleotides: TGCAGCGTTCTAGGTGGTTTGACTGAAGCTTTCTTT.

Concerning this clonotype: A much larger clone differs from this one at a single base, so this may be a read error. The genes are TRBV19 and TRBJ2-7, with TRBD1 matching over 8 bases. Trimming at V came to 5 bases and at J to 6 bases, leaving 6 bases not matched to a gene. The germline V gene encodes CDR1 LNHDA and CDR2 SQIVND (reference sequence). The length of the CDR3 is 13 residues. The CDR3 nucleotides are TGTGCCAGTAGTTCGAACAGGGGGTTCGAGCAGTACTTC. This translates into CASSSNRGFEQYF.